One and the same sample provided the 21 T cell receptor beta chains below, sequenced in a study of cytomegalovirus exposure and HLA in healthy donors. Researchers ran the PCR with 60 Vbeta and 13 Jbeta primers. Clones were sequenced by immunoSEQ multiplex PCR, and TCRdb holds only the in-frame ones, with some missing. The profile shows fewer than 250,000 clones, 70% to 90% of them singletons. The sample taken for sequencing was PBMCs. These receptors were taken from a man aged 30 to 45 in good health and CMV-seronegative.

The chain links TRBV5-1 to TRBJ1-4; unclear D gene. V was trimmed by 5 bases and J by 5 bases, leaving 7 bases between them. The CDR3 consists of 12 residues. The V gene's germline CDR1 is SGHRS and CDR2 YFSETQ. CDR3 sequence: CASSNPNEKLFF. The CDR3 DNA sequence: TGCGCCAGCAGTAATCCCAATGAAAAACTGTTTTTT.

The CDR3 reads CASSVQYMNTEAFF. CDR3 DNA: TGTGCCAGCAGTGTACAGTACATGAACACTGAAGCTTTCTTT. This sequence joins TRBV2 and TRBJ1-1; no definite D call. V lost 4 bases to trimming and J lost 0 bases, with 9 bases between them. From germline, CDR1 is SNHLY and CDR2 FYNNEI. The CDR3 totals 14 residues.

The chain is built from TRBV9 and TRBJ2-3, with 9 bases aligning to TRBD2. Germline CDR1 reads SGDLS; CDR2 reads YYNGEE. V shed 0 bases, J shed 2 bases, and the junction held 13 bases outside the gene matches. The CDR3 length is 19 residues. The CDR3 region has the DNA TGTGCCAGCAGCGTAGGACCAAGCGGGGGGACCGCTTTCACAGATACGCAGTATTTT. Residues: CASSVGPSGGTAFTDTQYF.

This chain connects TRBV5-1 to TRBJ2-1; D might be TRBD1 (6 bases). The germline V gene has CDR1 SGHRS and CDR2 YFSETQ. V lost 5 bases and J lost 8, with 17 bases in between. There are 14 residues in the CDR3. CDR3 protein: CASSLGGTRDEQFF. CDR3 in DNA: TGCGCCAGCAGTCTAGGGGGTACTAGGGATGAGCAGTTCTTC.

This rearrangement joins TRBV9 to TRBJ2-4, with 14 bases lining up with TRBD2. V trimming: 3 bases; J trimming: 1 base; junction bases outside the gene matches: 6. This CDR3 spans 18 amino acids. From germline, CDR1 is SGDLS and CDR2 YYNGEE. CDR3 amino acids: CASSAGLAGGTAKNIQYF. Written as DNA, the CDR3 is TGTGCCAGCAGCGCCGGACTAGCGGGGGGAACGGCCAAAAACATTCAGTACTTC.

The CDR3 sequence: CASSEGLRLHSNQPQHF. The CDR3 DNA is TGTGCCAGCAGTGAGGGACTCAGGTTACATAGCAATCAGCCCCAGCATTTT. This sequence joins TRBV2 and TRBJ1-5; weak D call: TRBD1 (5 bases). Trimming stripped 3 bases from V and 0 bases from J, with 15 bases between. CDR1 SNHLY and CDR2 FYNNEI come from the germline V gene. The CDR3 totals 17 residues.

This chain connects TRBV13 to TRBJ2-1; 14 nucleotides agree with TRBD2. Germline V gene sequence: CDR1 PRHDT, CDR2 FYEKMQ (reference sequence). The CDR3 runs 16 residues. After removal of 4 bases from V and 6 bases from J, the junction contained 5 bases not matched to a gene. CDR3 in amino acids: CASSSRLAGGFNEQFF. In nucleotides, the CDR3 is TGTGCCAGCAGCTCCCGACTAGCGGGGGGGTTCAATGAGCAGTTCTTC.

V is TRBV7-9 and J is TRBJ1-3; 9 bases map to TRBD1. The germline gives CDR1 SEHNR, CDR2 FQNEAQ (reference sequence). This CDR3 spans 15 amino acids. V trimming: 0 bases; J trimming: 4 bases; junction bases outside the gene matches: 1. CDR3 nucleotides: TGTGCCAGCAGCTTAGCGGGGACAGGGGGAAACACCATATATTTT. Its protein product is CASSLAGTGGNTIYF.

The gene calls are TRBV5-4 and TRBJ2-7, with D tentatively TRBD2 (6 bases). The CDR3 runs 16 residues. Trimming pared 4 bases from V and 6 bases from J, leaving 23 bases between. Germline V gene sequence: CDR1 SGHNT, CDR2 YYREEE (reference sequence). DNA of the CDR3: TGTGCCAGCAGCCCCCGTTCCGGGACTCTCAGGTCCGAGCAGTACTTC. It yields the protein CASSPRSGTLRSEQYF.

This sequence joins TRBV5-4 and TRBJ2-1, with D possibly TRBD2 on 6 matching bases. From germline, CDR1 is SGHNT and CDR2 YYREEE (reference sequence). The CDR3 sequence is 15 residues long. V lost 2 bases and J 2 bases, leaving 11 bases between the germline ends. CDR3 sequence (DNA): TGTGCCAGCAGCTTTGAGGCGGGAACCTACAATGAGCAGTTCTTC. Its translation: CASSFEAGTYNEQFF.

This chain links TRBV6-6 with TRBJ2-3; D may be TRBD2 (5 bases). The V end lost 7 bases, the J end lost 0 bases, and 14 bases lay between the germline ends. Germline V gene lookup returns CDR1 MNHNY and CDR2 SVGAGI (reference sequence). This CDR3 is built from 15 residues. The CDR3, as DNA: TGTGCCAGCACCCCGGGGTCGATTAGCACAGATACGCAGTATTTT. Translation: CASTPGSISTDTQYF.

The DNA for the CDR3 is TGTGCCAGCAGTTACTTGGGGGCCTCCTACGAGCAGTACTTC. Translating gives CASSYLGASYEQYF. V usage is TRBV6-5 and J usage is TRBJ2-7; a possible D gene is TRBD1 (6 bases). Trimming removed 1 base from V and 0 bases from J, with 7 bases in between. This CDR3 contains 14 residues. CDR1 and CDR2 from the germline V gene are MNHEY and SVGAGI.

The CDR3: CASSHDRDRGRSNYGYTF. Here the CDR3 DNA reads TGTGCCAGCAGCCATGACCGGGACAGGGGGCGAAGTAACTATGGCTACACCTTC. This rearrangement joins TRBV7-2 to TRBJ1-2, with 12 positions matching TRBD1. V dropped 5 bases and J dropped 1; count of bases not matched to a gene: 11. Germline V lookup: CDR1 SGHTA, CDR2 FQGNSA. The CDR3 loop spans 18 amino acids.

This chain joins TRBV4-3 and TRBJ2-5; 9 positions agree with TRBD1. Germline-derived CDR1 and CDR2 are LGHNA and YSLEER. The CDR3 totals 15 residues. Germline trimming cut 0 bases from V and 11 bases from J; bases unmatched to any gene: 10. This CDR3 is CASSQDMTGGLRQYF. For the CDR3, the DNA is TGCGCCAGCAGCCAAGATATGACAGGGGGTCTTCGGCAGTACTTC.

The chain uses TRBV4-3 and TRBJ1-1; a weak D match, TRBD1 (5 bases). V was clipped by 3 bases and J by 4 bases, with 12 bases between them. The germline V gene has CDR1 LGHNA and CDR2 YSLEER. CDR3 length equals 14 residues. This CDR3 is CASSHGGGSTEAFF. DNA for the CDR3: TGCGCCAGCAGCCACGGCGGGGGGAGCACTGAAGCTTTCTTT.

J is TRBJ2-1 and V is TRBV1; the D call in the table, TRBD2, was not verified against the DNA. TRBV1 corresponds to a pseudogene. The CDR3 runs to 14 residues. CDR3 nucleotides: TGCACCAGCAGCCACAGTAGAGGGAATTATGAGCAGTTCTTC. Encoded protein: CTSSHSRGNYEQFF.

V is TRBV5-1 and J is TRBJ2-5; tentative D call: TRBD1 (8 bases). The CDR3 covers 15 residues. V was pared by 4 bases and J by 1 base, with 14 bases between. Germline V gives CDR1 SGHRS, CDR2 YFSETQ. The CDR3 is CASSRSGTGQETQYF. The DNA of the CDR3 is TGCGCCAGCAGCCGAAGCGGGACAGGCCAAGAGACCCAGTACTTC.

This chain links TRBV7-8 with TRBJ2-1, with 12 bases aligning to TRBD2. Germline V gene data show CDR1 as SGHVS and CDR2 as FQNEAQ. V was pared by 2 bases and J by 8 bases, with 10 bases of the junction left unmatched. The CDR3 spans 17 residues. In nucleotides, the CDR3 is TGTGCCAGCAGCTTATCCGCTAGCGGGGGGGGTTTCGATGAGCAGTTCTTC. Protein: CASSLSASGGGFDEQFF.

The sample holds a few counts of this clone. This sequence joins TRBV7-8 and TRBJ1-1; D gene uncertain. Trimming shortened V by 1 base and J by 3 bases, and 9 bases separated the two germline ends. Germline lookup yields CDR1 SGHVS and CDR2 FQNEAQ. The CDR3 runs to 14 residues. CDR3 protein: CASSLGRRDTEAFF. DNA of the CDR3: TGTGCCAGCAGCTTAGGCAGGCGAGACACTGAAGCTTTCTTT.

This clone came up once. The chain recombines TRBV5-4 with TRBJ1-2; no reliable D call. This CDR3 is built from 16 residues. V gave up 4 bases and J gave up 8 bases, with 24 bases separating them. Germline V CDR1 and CDR2: SGHNT, YYREEE (reference sequence). CDR3 loop: CASSIAYGVRFEGYTF. CDR3 sequence (DNA): TGTGCCAGCAGCATTGCGTACGGGGTTCGTTTCGAAGGCTACACCTTC.

The chain is built from TRBV4-3 and TRBJ2-7; 8 positions agree with TRBD1. The CDR3 has 16 residues. The germline gives CDR1 LGHNA, CDR2 YSLEER. After removal of 0 bases from V and 4 bases from J, the junction contained 8 bases not matched to a gene. The CDR3 bases are TGCGCCAGCAGCCAAGACGGCCCAGGGGGCGGGTACGAGCAGTACTTC. It codes for CASSQDGPGGGYEQYF.